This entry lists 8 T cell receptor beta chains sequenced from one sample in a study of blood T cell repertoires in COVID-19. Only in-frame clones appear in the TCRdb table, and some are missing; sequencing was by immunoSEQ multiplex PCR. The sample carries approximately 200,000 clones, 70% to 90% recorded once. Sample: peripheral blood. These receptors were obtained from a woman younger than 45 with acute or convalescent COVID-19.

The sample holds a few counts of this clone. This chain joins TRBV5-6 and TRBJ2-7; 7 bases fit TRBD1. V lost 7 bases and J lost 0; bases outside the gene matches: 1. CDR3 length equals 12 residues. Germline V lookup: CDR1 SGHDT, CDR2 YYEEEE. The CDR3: CASRDSSYEQYF. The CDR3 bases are TGTGCCAGCCGGGACAGCTCCTACGAGCAGTACTTC.

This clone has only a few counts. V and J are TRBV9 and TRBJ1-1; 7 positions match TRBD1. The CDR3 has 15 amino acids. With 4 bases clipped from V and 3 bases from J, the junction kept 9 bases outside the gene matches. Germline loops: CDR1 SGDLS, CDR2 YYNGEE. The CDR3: CASSRGGAGDTEAFF. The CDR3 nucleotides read TGTGCCAGCAGCAGAGGGGGCGCCGGGGACACTGAAGCTTTCTTT. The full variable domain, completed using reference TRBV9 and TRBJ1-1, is DSGVTQTPKHLITATGQRVTLRCSPRSGDLSVYWYQQSLDQGLQFLIQYYNGEERAKGNILERFSAQQFPDLHSELNLSSLELGDSALYFCASSRGGAGDTEAFFGQGTRLTVV.

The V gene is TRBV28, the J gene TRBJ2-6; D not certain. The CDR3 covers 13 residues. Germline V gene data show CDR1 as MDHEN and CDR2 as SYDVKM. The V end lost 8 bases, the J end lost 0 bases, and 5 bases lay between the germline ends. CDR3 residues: CASQVSGANVLTF. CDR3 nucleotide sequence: TGTGCCAGCCAGGTCTCTGGGGCCAACGTCCTGACTTTC.

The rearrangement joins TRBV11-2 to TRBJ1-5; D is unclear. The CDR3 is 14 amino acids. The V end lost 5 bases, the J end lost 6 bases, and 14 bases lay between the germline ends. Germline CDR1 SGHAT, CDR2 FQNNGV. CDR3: CASSPPYILQPQHF. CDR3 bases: TGTGCCAGCAGCCCTCCCTATATTCTTCAGCCCCAGCATTTT.

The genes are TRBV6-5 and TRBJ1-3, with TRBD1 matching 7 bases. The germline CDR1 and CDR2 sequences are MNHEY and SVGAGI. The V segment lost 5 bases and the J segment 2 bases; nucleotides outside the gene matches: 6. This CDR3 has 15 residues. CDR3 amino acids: CASSIGGGAGNTIYF. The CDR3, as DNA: TGTGCCAGCAGTATAGGGGGCGGCGCTGGAAACACCATATATTTT.

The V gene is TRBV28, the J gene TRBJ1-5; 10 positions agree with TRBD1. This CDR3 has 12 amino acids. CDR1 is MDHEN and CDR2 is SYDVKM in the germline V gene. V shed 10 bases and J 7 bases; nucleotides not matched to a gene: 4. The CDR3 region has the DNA TGTGCCACTGGACAGGGGGACCAGCCCCAGCATTTT. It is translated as CATGQGDQPQHF.

The CDR3 nucleotides read TGTGCCAGCAGTGAAGCGGCTAGCGGGAGACTTCAGTTCTTC. Translation: CASSEAASGRLQFF. The chain carries TRBV2 and TRBJ2-1, with TRBD2 matching over 10 bases. CDR3 length: 14 amino acids. The J segment lost 13 bases and the V segment lost 0 bases, leaving 6 bases of the junction unmatched. Per germline, CDR1 SNHLY and CDR2 FYNNEI.

CDR3 residues: CASSLIGVNEQYF. The DNA for the CDR3 is TGCGCCAGCAGCTTGATAGGGGTAAACGAGCAGTACTTC. This chain uses TRBV5-1 with TRBJ2-7, with D perhaps matching TRBD1 (5 bases). Germline CDR1 reads SGHRS; CDR2 reads YFSETQ. The V end lost 1 base, the J end lost 5 bases, and 10 bases lay between the germline ends. The CDR3 is made up of 13 amino acids.